What follows are 15 T cell receptor beta chains derived from one specimen sequenced in a study of cytomegalovirus exposure and HLA in healthy donors. Primers included in the PCR were 60 Vbeta and 13 Jbeta primers. Assay used: immunoSEQ multiplex PCR; TCRdb lists only in-frame clones, some missing. This listing includes tens of thousands of clones. Sequenced sample: PBMCs. These TCRs come from a woman aged 30 to 39 in good health and CMV-seronegative.

On this clone: The DNA is omitted, as the CDR3 cannot be located on it reliably, and the CDR3 follows TCRdb's listing. This CDR3 is CASRPGLVGGGTF. The gene calls are TRBV28 and TRBJ1-2. Germline CDR1 reads MDHEN; CDR2 reads SYDVKM. From its first to its last residue, the CDR3 has 13 amino acids.

This chain links TRBV18 with TRBJ1-4; TRBD1 agrees at 9 bases. Germline trimming cut 3 bases from V and 6 bases from J; bases unmatched to any gene: 2. This CDR3 region has 14 residues. CDR1 is KGHSH and CDR2 is LQKENI in the germline V gene. The CDR3 spells CASSPGQGDEKLFF. Here the CDR3 DNA reads TGTGCCAGCTCACCGGGACAGGGCGATGAAAAACTGTTTTTT.

J is TRBJ1-2 and V is TRBV9, with 12 bases matching TRBD1. J gave up 3 bases and V 2 bases, and 11 bases lay outside the gene matches. The CDR3 has 18 residues. The germline gives CDR1 SGDLS, CDR2 YYNGEE. The CDR3 nucleotides are TGTGCCAGCAGCGTGGTCCCGGGACAGGGGGCTGGTGACTATGGCTACACCTTC. Amino acids: CASSVVPGQGAGDYGYTF.

The J gene is TRBJ2-5, the V gene TRBV19, with D maybe TRBD1 (5 bases). Germline-derived CDR1 and CDR2 are LNHDA and SQIVND (reference sequence). The germline V and J ends were trimmed by 5 bases and 1 base, with 11 bases remaining between them. CDR3 size: 14 residues. CDR3 in amino acids: CASSPGHFQETQYF. The CDR3 region has the DNA TGTGCCAGTAGTCCAGGACATTTCCAAGAGACCCAGTACTTC.

CDR3 sequence reads: CASSSTGVTEAFF. CDR3 coding DNA: TGTGCCAGCAGCTCCACGGGGGTGACTGAAGCTTTCTTT. The rearrangement links TRBV7-2 to TRBJ1-1; possible D gene TRBD1, 5 bases. In germline, CDR1 is SGHTA, CDR2 FQGNSA. This CDR3 is 13 amino acids long. Trimming left V 4 bases short and J 5 bases short, with 11 bases between.

The chain is built from TRBV7-3 and TRBJ2-2, with TRBD2 matching 8 bases. The germline gives CDR1 SGHTA, CDR2 FQGTGA. CDR3 length: 14 amino acids. V shed 5 bases, J shed 4 bases, and the junction held 3 bases outside the gene matches. CDR3 coding DNA: TGTGCCAGCAGCCCGGGGACTAGCACCGGGGAGCTGTTTTTT. It is translated as CASSPGTSTGELFF.

V is TRBV19 and J is TRBJ2-3; TRBD2 agrees at 9 bases. V lost 7 bases and J lost 2; bases outside the gene matches: 7. The CDR3 is 15 amino acids. CDR1 LNHDA and CDR2 SQIVND come from the germline V gene (reference sequence). CDR3 protein: CASTLTSGNTDTQYF. The CDR3, as DNA: TGTGCCAGTACCCTGACTAGCGGAAACACAGATACGCAGTATTTT.

The V call is TRBV4-2, the J call TRBJ2-3, with D possibly being TRBD2 (6 bases). The V end was cut by 4 bases, the J end by 4 bases, with 15 bases between. CDR1 is LGHNA, CDR2 YNFKEQ, per germline. This CDR3 has 15 amino acids. CDR3 sequence: CASSPGAGRADTQYF. CDR3 coding DNA: TGTGCCAGCAGCCCAGGAGCGGGTAGGGCAGATACGCAGTATTTT.

J is TRBJ2-1 and V is TRBV10-1, with 7 bases identical to TRBD1. The V gene end was trimmed by 0 bases and the J gene end by 9 bases; junction bases not matched to a gene: 2. Looked up from germline, CDR1 is WNHNN and CDR2 is SYGVQD (reference sequence). The CDR3 consists of 13 residues. CDR3 residues: CASSESRGPEQFF. The CDR3 DNA sequence: TGCGCCAGCAGTGAGTCGAGGGGGCCTGAGCAGTTCTTC.

This chain uses TRBV18 with TRBJ1-1, with 9 nucleotides matching TRBD1. The germline gives CDR1 KGHSH, CDR2 LQKENI. J lost 3 bases, V lost 5 bases, and 7 bases had no gene match. The CDR3 runs to 15 residues. As DNA, the CDR3 is TGTGCCAGCTCAGCTCGACAGGGGGGAGACACTGAAGCTTTCTTT. Translation gives CASSARQGGDTEAFF.

The chain recombines TRBV11-2 with TRBJ2-1; D is possibly TRBD2 (6 bases). CDR1 is SGHAT, CDR2 FQNNGV, per germline. The V and J ends lost 3 bases and 9 bases respectively, with 21 bases between them. The CDR3 spans 16 residues. CDR3 amino acids: CASSFGSGTLRIEQFF. CDR3 coding DNA: TGTGCCAGCAGCTTCGGATCCGGGACTTTACGGATTGAGCAGTTCTTC. Filled out from reference TRBV11-2 and TRBJ2-1, the complete variable domain reads EAGVAQSPRYKIIEKRQSVAFWCNPISGHATLYWYQQILGQGPKLLIQFQNNGVVDDSQLPKDRFSAERLKGVDSTLKIQPAKLEDSAVYLCASSFGSGTLRIEQFFGPGTRLTVL.

This sequence joins TRBV20-1 and TRBJ1-1; D perhaps matches TRBD1 (6 bases). This CDR3 has 11 residues. CDR1 is DFQATT and CDR2 is SNEGSKA in the germline V gene (reference sequence). The V end was cut by 7 bases, the J end by 1 base, with 7 bases between. The CDR3 nucleotides read TGCAGTGGGACAGAGAACACTGAAGCTTTCTTT. Amino acids: CSGTENTEAFF.

This chain joins TRBV5-1 and TRBJ2-3, with TRBD2 matching 9 bases. V lost 4 bases and J lost 6; bases outside the gene matches: 6. There are 14 residues in the CDR3. The germline CDR1 and CDR2 sequences are SGHRS and YFSETQ. The CDR3 bases are TGCGCCAGCAGCGGAAGGACTAGCGCCGATACGCAGTATTTT. This gives the protein CASSGRTSADTQYF.

The CDR3 region has the DNA TGCGCCAGCAGCCCAAAAACAGGGGAGTACCAAGAGACCCAGTACTTC. This codes for CASSPKTGEYQETQYF. This chain links TRBV4-1 with TRBJ2-5; TRBD1 agrees at 7 bases. After removal of 4 bases from V and 0 bases from J, the junction contained 8 bases not matched to a gene. CDR1 and CDR2 (germline): MGHRA, YSYEKL. The length of the CDR3 is 16 residues.

V gene TRBV19 combines with J gene TRBJ1-5; D not resolved. Trimming removed 4 bases at V and 0 bases at J, with 7 bases between. The CDR3 runs to 14 residues. Per the germline V gene, CDR1 is LNHDA and CDR2 is SQIVND (reference sequence). CDR3 protein: CASSSTGSNQPQHF. The DNA for the CDR3 is TGTGCCAGTAGTAGCACCGGTAGCAATCAGCCCCAGCATTTT.